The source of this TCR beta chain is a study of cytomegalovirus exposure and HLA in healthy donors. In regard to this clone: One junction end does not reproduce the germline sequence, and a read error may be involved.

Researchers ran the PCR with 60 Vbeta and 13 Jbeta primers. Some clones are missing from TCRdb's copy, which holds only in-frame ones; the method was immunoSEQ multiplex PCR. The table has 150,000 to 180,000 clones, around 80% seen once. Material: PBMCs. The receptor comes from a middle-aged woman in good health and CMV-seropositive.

CDR3 sequence: CASSPQGDNRPQHF. The CDR3 region has the DNA TGTGCCAGCTCTCCACAGGGGGATAATCGGCCCCAGCATTTT. The J gene is TRBJ1-5, the V gene TRBV18; 8 nucleotides align to TRBD1. Germline assignment: CDR1 KGHSH and CDR2 LQKENI. CDR3 length equals 14 residues.